This TCR beta chain comes out of a study of radiation and T cells in renal cell carcinoma. Study in general: Nephrectomy followed 15 Gy stereotactic body radiation by 4 weeks.

Time point indicated: baseline pretreatment blood. Specified treatment: 15 Gy SBRT to primary tumor, nephrectomy 4 weeks later. The tumor was a clear cell renal cell carcinoma. As regards this clone: The antigen is unknown.

Overall study results and limits: From baseline, blood top tumor clonotypes peaked at 2 weeks post-radiation.

This CDR3 is 15 amino acids long. CDR1 MDHEN and CDR2 SYDVKM come from the germline V gene. V lost 5 bases, J lost 2 bases, and 16 bases lay in between. TCRdb's table, derived via immunoSEQ multiplex PCR, lists solely in-frame clones and lacks some. This table holds more than 140,000 clones, less than 85% found once. The source was blood, collected from a patient whose treatment included radiotherapy and nephrectomy. This sequence was found in a woman aged 45-59 years with renal cell carcinoma. This chain uses TRBV28 with TRBJ2-7; D gene ambiguous. The CDR3 sequence: CASSPSHRVTYEQYF. The CDR3 nucleotides are TGTGCCAGCAGTCCCAGCCATAGGGTCACCTACGAGCAGTACTTC.